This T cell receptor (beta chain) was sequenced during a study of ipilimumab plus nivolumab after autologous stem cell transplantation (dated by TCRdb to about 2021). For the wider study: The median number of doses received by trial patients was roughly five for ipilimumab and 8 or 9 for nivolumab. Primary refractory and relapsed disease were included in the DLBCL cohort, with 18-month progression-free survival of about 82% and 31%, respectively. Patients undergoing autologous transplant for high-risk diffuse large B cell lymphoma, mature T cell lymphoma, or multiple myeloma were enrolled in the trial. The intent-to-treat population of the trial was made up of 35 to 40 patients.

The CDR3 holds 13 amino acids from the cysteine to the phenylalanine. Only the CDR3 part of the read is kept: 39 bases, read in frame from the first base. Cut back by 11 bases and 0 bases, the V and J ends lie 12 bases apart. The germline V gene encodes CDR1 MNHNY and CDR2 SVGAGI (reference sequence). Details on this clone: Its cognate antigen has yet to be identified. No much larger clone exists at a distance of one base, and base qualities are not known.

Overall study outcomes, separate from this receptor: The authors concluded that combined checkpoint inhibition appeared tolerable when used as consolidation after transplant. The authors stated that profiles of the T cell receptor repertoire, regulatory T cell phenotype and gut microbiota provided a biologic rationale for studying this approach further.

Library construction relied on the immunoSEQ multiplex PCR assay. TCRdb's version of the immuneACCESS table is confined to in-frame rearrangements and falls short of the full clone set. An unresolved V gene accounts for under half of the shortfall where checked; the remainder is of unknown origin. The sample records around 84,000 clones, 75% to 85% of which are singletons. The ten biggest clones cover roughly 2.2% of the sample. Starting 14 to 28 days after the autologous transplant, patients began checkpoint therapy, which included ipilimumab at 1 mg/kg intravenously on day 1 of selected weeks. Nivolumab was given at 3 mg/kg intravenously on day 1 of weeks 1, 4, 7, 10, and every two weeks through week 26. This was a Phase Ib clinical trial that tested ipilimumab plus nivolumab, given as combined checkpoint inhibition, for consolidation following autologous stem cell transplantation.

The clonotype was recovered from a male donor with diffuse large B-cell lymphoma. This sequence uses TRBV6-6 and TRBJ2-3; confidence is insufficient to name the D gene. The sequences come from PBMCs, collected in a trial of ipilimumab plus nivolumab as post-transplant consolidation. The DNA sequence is TGTGCCCTGCGGCAAACTAGCACAGATACGCAGTATTTT. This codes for CALRQTSTDTQYF.